Listed below are T cell receptor beta chains from one sample, sequenced in a study of blood T cell repertoires in COVID-19. Data came from immunoSEQ multiplex PCR; TCRdb stores just in-frame clones and leaves some out. The table shows 200,000 to 250,000 clones, with 80% to 90% occurring only once. Sequences were obtained from peripheral blood. The receptors shown here come from a woman aged 45-65 years with acute or convalescent COVID-19. Both conserved end residues are part of each CDR3. The D gene is left open where the match is weak. Some rows have no size entry. The others give once, few or many, or a class for an expanded clone.

abundance	d_gene	v_gene	j_gene	CDR3aa	CDR3nt
NA	NA	TRBV18	TRBJ1-6	CASSPLGEDNSPLHF	TGTGCCAGCTCACCACTTGGGGAGGATAATTCACCCCTCCACTTT
NA	NA	TRBV11-2	TRBJ2-7	CASSLAGISYEQYF	TGTGCCAGCAGCTTAGCCGGGATCTCCTACGAGCAGTACTTC
NA	TRBD1	TRBV12-3/TRBV12-4	TRBJ2-5	CASRQGAQETQYF	TGTGCCAGCAGACAGGGGGCGCAAGAGACCCAGTACTTC
many	NA	TRBV19	TRBJ2-3	CASSTQGSTDTQYF	TGTGCCAGTAGTACTCAGGGCAGCACAGATACGCAGTATTTT
NA	TRBD1	TRBV7-9	TRBJ2-1	CASSFAGTRGRNEQFF	TGTGCCAGCAGCTTCGCCGGGACAAGGGGGCGGAATGAGCAGTTCTTC
NA	TRBD2	TRBV4-3	TRBJ2-1	CASSFDPGGYNEQFF	TGCGCCAGCAGCTTCGACCCCGGGGGGTACAATGAGCAGTTCTTC
NA	TRBD2	TRBV5-4	TRBJ2-1	CASSAGGSRHEQFF	TGTGCCAGCAGCGCGGGGGGGAGTCGGCATGAGCAGTTCTTC
NA	TRBD2	TRBV7-8	TRBJ2-1	CASSLRGGSRNEQFF	TGTGCCAGCAGCTTACGCGGCGGGAGTCGGAATGAGCAGTTCTTC
NA	NA	TRBV14	TRBJ1-2	CASSQDIGQISRGYTF	TGTGCCAGCAGCCAAGATATCGGACAAATTTCACGCGGCTACACCTTC
NA	TRBD1	TRBV30	TRBJ1-2	CAWRGDRENNYGYTF	TGTGCCTGGAGGGGGGACAGAGAAAATAACTATGGCTACACCTTC
few	NA	TRBV27	TRBJ1-5	CASSEVNQPQHF	TGTGCCAGCAGTGAGGTCAATCAGCCCCAGCATTTT
NA	NA	TRBV5-4	TRBJ2-5	CASSLGQRQETQYF	TGTGCCAGCAGCTTGGGTCAGCGACAAGAGACCCAGTACTTC
NA	NA	TRBV7-2	TRBJ1-5	CASSYAQSYQPQHF	TGTGCCAGCAGTTATGCACAGAGCTATCAGCCCCAGCATTTT
NA	TRBD2	TRBV7-9	TRBJ2-2	CASSSTRGGGTGELFF	TGTGCCAGCAGCTCCACCCGCGGGGGGGGGACCGGGGAGCTGTTTTTT
NA	NA	TRBV6-4	TRBJ1-6	CASSPRGSYNSPLHF	TGTGCCAGCAGTCCCCGGGGCTCCTATAATTCACCCCTCCACTTT
NA	TRBD1	TRBV18	TRBJ2-3	CASSEDRGADTQYF	TGTGCCAGCTCAGAGGACAGGGGCGCAGATACGCAGTATTTT
NA	TRBD1	TRBV7-2	TRBJ1-1	CASTPGQGAWNTEAFF	TGTGCCAGCACCCCCGGACAGGGGGCATGGAACACTGAAGCTTTCTTT
NA	NA	TRBV10-3	TRBJ1-2	CAITSQGNYGYTF	TGTGCCATCACTTCTCAGGGAAACTATGGCTACACCTTC
few	NA	TRBV19	TRBJ2-4	CASSPNRLLAKNIQYF	TGTGCCAGTAGTCCGAACAGGCTACTAGCCAAAAACATTCAGTACTTC
NA	NA	TRBV6-5	TRBJ2-5	CASSYSGGQETQYF	TGTGCCAGCAGTTACTCGGGGGGCCAAGAGACCCAGTACTTC
NA	TRBD2	TRBV5-1	TRBJ2-2	CASSLPREGTGELFF	TGCGCCAGCAGCCTCCCACGGGAGGGCACCGGGGAGCTGTTTTTT
NA	NA	TRBV19	TRBJ2-7	CASSIGGDSYEQYF	TGTGCCAGTAGTATTGGGGGCGACTCCTACGAGCAGTACTTC
NA	NA	TRBV7-2	TRBJ1-1	CASKLDSRNTEAFF	TGTGCCAGCAAGCTGGACTCTAGGAACACTGAAGCTTTCTTT
NA	NA	TRBV6-6	TRBJ1-1	CASSLQGRAEAFF	TGTGCCAGCAGTTTACAGGGTAGGGCTGAAGCTTTCTTT
few	TRBD2	TRBV5-1	TRBJ2-7	CASSLGGGIAGRYEQYF	TGCGCCAGCAGCTTGGGTGGGGGAATAGCGGGACGGTACGAGCAGTACTTC
NA	TRBD2	TRBV12-5	TRBJ2-1	CASGPSTSGRSNEQFF	TGTGCTAGTGGGCCGTCGACTAGCGGGAGAAGCAATGAGCAGTTCTTC
once	TRBD2	TRBV9	TRBJ2-7	CASSVGTSGTYEQYF	TGTGCCAGCAGCGTCGGGACTAGCGGGACCTACGAGCAGTACTTC
NA	TRBD1	TRBV30	TRBJ1-2	CALQDRGSSNYGYTF	TGTGCCTTACAAGACAGGGGGAGTTCTAACTATGGCTACACCTTC
NA	NA	TRBV30	TRBJ2-7	CAWSGGLAYEQYF	TGTGCCTGGAGTGGTGGACTGGCCTACGAGCAGTACTTC
NA	TRBD1	TRBV7-2	TRBJ2-7	CASSLTRTGGYEQYF	TGTGCCAGCAGCTTAACGAGGACAGGGGGCTACGAGCAGTACTTC
NA	TRBD2	TRBV2	TRBJ2-5	CASSERRSGGETQYF	TGTGCCAGCAGTGAACGTAGGTCGGGGGGGGAGACCCAGTACTTC
NA	NA	TRBV4-1	TRBJ1-2	CASSQDPGAGYGYTF	TGCGCCAGCAGCCAAGATCCGGGTGCCGGCTATGGCTACACCTTC
NA	TRBD1	TRBV18	TRBJ1-1	CASSPGWDRGDTEAFF	TGTGCCAGCTCACCAGGATGGGACAGGGGAGACACTGAAGCTTTCTTT
NA	NA	TRBV12-3/TRBV12-4	TRBJ2-3	CASSSREVPPQYF	TGTGCCAGCAGTTCCCGGGAAGTCCCCCCCCAGTATTTT
NA	NA	TRBV18	TRBJ1-3	CASSPNSGNTIYF	TGTGCCAGCTCACCAAACTCCGGAAACACCATATATTTT
NA	NA	TRBV30	TRBJ1-5	CAWSADSYSNQPQHF	TGTGCCTGGAGCGCTGACAGTTATAGCAATCAGCCCCAGCATTTT
NA	TRBD2	TRBV10-2	TRBJ2-3	CASRGLAGTPDTQYF	TGCGCCAGCAGGGGACTAGCGGGCACCCCAGATACGCAGTATTTT
NA	NA	TRBV5-6	TRBJ1-2	CASSFPTEHYGYTF	TGTGCCAGCAGCTTCCCTACCGAGCACTATGGCTACACCTTC
NA	NA	TRBV4-3	TRBJ1-2	CASSQSVFSTNYGYTF	TGCGCCAGCAGCCAAAGCGTTTTTTCAACTAACTATGGCTACACCTTC
NA	TRBD1	TRBV7-2	TRBJ1-4	CASSFSSGTGDEKLFF	TGTGCCAGCAGCTTTAGCTCCGGGACAGGGGACGAAAAACTGTTTTTT
NA	NA	TRBV2	TRBJ2-3	CASSSGTTDTQYF	TGTGCCAGCAGCAGCGGAACCACAGATACGCAGTATTTT